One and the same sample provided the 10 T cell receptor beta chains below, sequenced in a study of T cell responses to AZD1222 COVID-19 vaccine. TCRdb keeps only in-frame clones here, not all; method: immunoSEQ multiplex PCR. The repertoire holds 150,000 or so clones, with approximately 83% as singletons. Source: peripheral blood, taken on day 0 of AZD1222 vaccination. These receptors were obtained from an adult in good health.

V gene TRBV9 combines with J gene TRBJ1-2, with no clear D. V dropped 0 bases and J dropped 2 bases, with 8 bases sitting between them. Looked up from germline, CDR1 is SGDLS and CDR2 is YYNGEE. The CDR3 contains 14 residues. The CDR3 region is CASSVEYGNYGYTF. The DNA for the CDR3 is TGTGCCAGCAGCGTAGAGTACGGGAACTATGGCTACACCTTC.

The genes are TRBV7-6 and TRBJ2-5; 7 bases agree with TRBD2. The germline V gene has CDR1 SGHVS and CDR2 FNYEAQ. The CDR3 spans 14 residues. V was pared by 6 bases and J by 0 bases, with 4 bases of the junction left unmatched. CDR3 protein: CASRGTTYQETQYF. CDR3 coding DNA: TGTGCCAGCAGAGGGACTACGTACCAAGAGACCCAGTACTTC.

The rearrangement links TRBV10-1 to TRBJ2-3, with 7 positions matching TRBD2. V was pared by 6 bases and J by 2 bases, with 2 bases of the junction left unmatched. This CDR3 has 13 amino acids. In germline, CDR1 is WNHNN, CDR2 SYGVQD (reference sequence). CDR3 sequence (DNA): TGCGCCAGCAGCAGCGGGGCCACAGATACGCAGTATTTT. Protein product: CASSSGATDTQYF.

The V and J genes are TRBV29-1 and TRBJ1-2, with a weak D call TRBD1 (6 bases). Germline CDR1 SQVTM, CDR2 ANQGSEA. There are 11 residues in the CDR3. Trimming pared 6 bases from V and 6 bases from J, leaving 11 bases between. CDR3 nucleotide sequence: TGCAGCGTAGCGACAGGTAATGGCTACACCTTC. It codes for CSVATGNGYTF.

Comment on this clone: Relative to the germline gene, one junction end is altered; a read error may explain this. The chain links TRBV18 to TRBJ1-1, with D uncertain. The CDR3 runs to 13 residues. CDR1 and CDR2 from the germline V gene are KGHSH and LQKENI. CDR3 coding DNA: TGTGCCAGCTCACCACGTTCAAACAGTGAAGCTTTCTTT. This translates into CASSPRSNSEAFF.

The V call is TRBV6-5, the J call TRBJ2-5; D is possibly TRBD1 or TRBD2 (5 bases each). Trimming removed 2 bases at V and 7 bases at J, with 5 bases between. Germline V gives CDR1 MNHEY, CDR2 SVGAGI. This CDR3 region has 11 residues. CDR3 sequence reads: CASSYGGTQYF. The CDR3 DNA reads TGTGCCAGCAGTTACGGGGGGACCCAGTACTTC.

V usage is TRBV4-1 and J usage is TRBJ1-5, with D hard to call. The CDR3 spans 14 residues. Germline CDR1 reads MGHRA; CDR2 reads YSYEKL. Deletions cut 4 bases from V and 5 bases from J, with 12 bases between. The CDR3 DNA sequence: TGCGCCAGCAGCCGTTCGACCGATTATCAGCCCCAGCATTTT. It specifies CASSRSTDYQPQHF.

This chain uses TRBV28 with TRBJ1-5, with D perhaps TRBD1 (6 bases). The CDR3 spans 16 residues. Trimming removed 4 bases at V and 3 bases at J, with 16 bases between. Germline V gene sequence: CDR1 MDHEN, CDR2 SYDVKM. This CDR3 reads CASSSYRVVLNQPQHF. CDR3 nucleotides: TGTGCCAGCAGTTCCTACAGGGTTGTTCTCAATCAGCCCCAGCATTTT.

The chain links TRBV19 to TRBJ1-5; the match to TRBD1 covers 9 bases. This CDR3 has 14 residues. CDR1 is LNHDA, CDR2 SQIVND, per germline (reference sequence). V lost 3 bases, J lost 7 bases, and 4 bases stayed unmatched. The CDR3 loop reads CASSMGQGEQPQHF. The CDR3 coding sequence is TGTGCCAGTAGTATGGGACAGGGTGAGCAGCCCCAGCATTTT.

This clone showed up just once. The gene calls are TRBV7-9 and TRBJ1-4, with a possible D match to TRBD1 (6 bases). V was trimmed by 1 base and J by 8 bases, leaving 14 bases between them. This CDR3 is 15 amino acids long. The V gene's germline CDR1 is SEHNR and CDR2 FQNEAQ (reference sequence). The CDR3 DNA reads TGTGCCAGCAGCTTAGGGGGGCAGGGAAGAGAAAAACTGTTTTTT. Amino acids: CASSLGGQGREKLFF.